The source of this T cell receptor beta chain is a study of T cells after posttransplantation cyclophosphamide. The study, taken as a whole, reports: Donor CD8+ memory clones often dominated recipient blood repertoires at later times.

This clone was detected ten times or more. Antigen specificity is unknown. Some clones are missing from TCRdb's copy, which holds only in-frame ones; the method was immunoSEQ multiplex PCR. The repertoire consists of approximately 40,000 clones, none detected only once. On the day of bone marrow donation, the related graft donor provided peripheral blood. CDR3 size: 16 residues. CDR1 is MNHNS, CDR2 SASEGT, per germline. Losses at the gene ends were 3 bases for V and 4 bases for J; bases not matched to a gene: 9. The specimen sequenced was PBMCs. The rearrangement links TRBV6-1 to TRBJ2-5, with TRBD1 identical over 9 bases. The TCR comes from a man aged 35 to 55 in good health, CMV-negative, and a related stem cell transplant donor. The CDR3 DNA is TGTGCCAGCAGTGAGAGGCGTACAGGGGGCCTAGAGACCCAGTACTTC. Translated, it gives CASSERRTGGLETQYF.